Shown below are 8 T cell receptor beta chains from a single sample sequenced in a study of T-cell reconstitution after alpha-beta-depleted transplantation in children. The TCRbeta library incorporated unique molecular identifiers. A single record per CDR3 protein comes from TCRdb applying MiXCR to the PCR reads. The table shows about 200,000 distinct CDR3 sequences, with about 7% occurring only once. The sample was PBMCs, taken before TCRalphabeta/CD19-depleted stem cell transplant. These receptor sequences come from a boy between 2 and 10 years old with acute lymphoblastic leukemia, due to receive a stem cell transplant.

The chain uses TRBV30 and TRBJ1-1; D uncertain. CDR1 is GTSNPN, CDR2 SVGIG, per germline (reference sequence). Trimming took 0 bases from V and 1 from J, leaving 6 bases between them. The CDR3 runs 13 residues. CDR3 nucleotides: TGTGCCTGGAGTGTGTGGGGGAACACTGAAGCTTTCTTT. It translates to CAWSVWGNTEAFF. Complete variable domain (other parts from reference TRBV30 and TRBJ1-1): SQTIHQWPATLVQPVGSPLSLECTVEGTSNPNLYWYRQAAGRGLQLLFYSVGIGQISSEVPQNLSASRPQDRQFILSSKKLLLSDSGFYLCAWSVWGNTEAFFGQGTRLTVV.

There are many counts of this clonotype. This chain uses TRBV12-3 or TRBV12-4 with TRBJ1-2, with a weak D call TRBD1 (5 bases). V dropped 4 bases and J dropped 4 bases, with 10 bases sitting between them. CDR3 length equals 13 residues. CDR3 in DNA: TGTGCCAGCAGTTGGGGGAACCCCTATGGCTACACCTTC. Protein sequence: CASSWGNPYGYTF.

V and J are TRBV15 and TRBJ1-5; unclear D gene. Trimming left V 0 bases short and J 9 bases short, with 15 bases between. Germline V lookup: CDR1 LNHNV, CDR2 YYDKDF (reference sequence). The CDR3 consists of 15 residues. CDR3 amino acids: CATSRDMMGIGPQHF. For the CDR3, the DNA is TGTGCCACCAGCAGAGATATGATGGGTATAGGGCCCCAGCATTTT.

This chain connects TRBV25-1 to TRBJ2-1, with TRBD1 matching 9 bases. V lost 2 bases and J lost 3; bases outside the gene matches: 8. The CDR3 consists of 17 residues. Germline V gene data show CDR1 as MGHDK and CDR2 as SYGVNS. The CDR3 sequence is CASSERGGTGNYNEQFF. Written as DNA, the CDR3 is TGTGCCAGCAGTGAAAGGGGAGGGACAGGGAACTACAATGAGCAGTTCTTC.

This clonotype was seen many times. The V and J genes are TRBV15 and TRBJ2-1; 7 nucleotides match TRBD1. Germline values: CDR1 LNHNV, CDR2 YYDKDF (reference sequence). The CDR3 contains 12 residues. The junction had 4 bases not matched to a gene; V was cut back by 5 bases and J by 9 bases. The CDR3 DNA reads as TGTGCCACCAGCGACAGGGTAACTGAGCAGTTCTTC. Amino acids: CATSDRVTEQFF.

Of note for this clonotype: This sequence may be a read error, since a much larger clone differs from it by one base. The chain has TRBV6-2 or TRBV6-3 and TRBJ1-2; maybe TRBD1 (6 bases). V was pared by 6 bases and J by 4 bases, with 12 bases between. In germline, CDR1 is MNHEY, CDR2 SVGEGT. This CDR3 is 13 amino acids long. The CDR3 DNA reads as TGTGCCAGCAGCCCCGGACAGCTCTATGGCTACACCTTC. Translated, it gives CASSPGQLYGYTF.

The chain couples TRBV3-1 to TRBJ2-4, with D perhaps being TRBD1 or TRBD2 (5 bases each). Per the germline V gene, CDR1 is LGHDT and CDR2 is YNNKEL (reference sequence). With 1 base removed from V and 6 bases from J, the gap between germline ends came to 13 bases. This CDR3 is built from 15 residues. This CDR3 is CASSQVTRDGNIQYF. DNA for the CDR3: TGTGCCAGCAGCCAAGTGACGAGGGACGGAAACATTCAGTACTTC.

This sequence joins TRBV6-1 and TRBJ2-6; the D gene is possibly TRBD2 (5 bases). The CDR3 is made up of 14 amino acids. The V gene's germline CDR1 is MNHNS and CDR2 SASEGT. V was pared by 8 bases and J by 3 bases, with 11 bases between. The CDR3 DNA sequence: TGTGCCAGCGGGTCCGGGAATGGGGCCAACGTCCTGACTTTC. Translating it yields CASGSGNGANVLTF.